Following are 11 T cell receptor beta chains from one sample sequenced in a study of cytomegalovirus exposure and HLA in healthy donors. The study ran its PCR with 60 Vbeta and 13 Jbeta primers. TCRdb's copy holds only in-frame clones and misses some; the assay was immunoSEQ multiplex PCR. This table holds about 130,000 clones, 76% found once. The source material was PBMCs. The origin of the receptors is a man aged 40-49 years in good health and CMV-seronegative.

The chain recombines TRBV29-1 with TRBJ1-2; D remains unclear. V lost 1 base and J 4 bases, leaving 7 bases between the germline ends. The CDR3 loop spans 12 amino acids. The V gene's germline CDR1 is SQVTM and CDR2 ANQGSEA. CDR3 sequence reads: CSVEVQLYGYTF. In nucleotides, the CDR3 is TGCAGCGTTGAAGTACAGCTCTATGGCTACACCTTC.

This chain joins TRBV5-6 and TRBJ2-1; a weak D match, TRBD1 (6 bases). Germline CDR1 is SGHDT and CDR2 is YYEEEE. This CDR3 comprises 15 residues. Trimming removed 0 bases at V and 0 bases at J, with 7 bases between. Here the CDR3 reads CASSLGQVSYNEQFF. The CDR3 DNA is TGTGCCAGCAGCTTGGGACAGGTCTCCTACAATGAGCAGTTCTTC.

V is TRBV13 and J is TRBJ2-7; 11 bases are shared with TRBD1. With V trimmed by 5 bases and J by 3 bases, 6 bases remained unmatched. Germline-derived CDR1 and CDR2 are PRHDT and FYEKMQ (reference sequence). This CDR3 contains 15 residues. The CDR3 spells CASSPRTGGFYEQYF. DNA of the CDR3: TGTGCCAGCAGCCCACGGACAGGGGGCTTCTACGAGCAGTACTTC.

This clone was found once. The gene calls are TRBV9 and TRBJ2-7; 8 nucleotides align to TRBD1. Trimming cost V 3 bases and J 5 bases; bases outside gene matches: 13. Germline CDR1 and CDR2: SGDLS and YYNGEE. The CDR3 consists of 16 residues. The CDR3 region is CASSAQQGEVMNEQYF. In DNA, the CDR3 is TGTGCCAGCAGCGCCCAACAGGGGGAGGTTATGAACGAGCAGTACTTC.

The chain employs TRBV28 and TRBJ2-5, with 10 bases fitting TRBD1. Germline V gene data show CDR1 as MDHEN and CDR2 as SYDVKM. This CDR3 contains 16 residues. V was clipped by 6 bases and J by 4 bases; unmatched bases: 11. CDR3 nucleotides: TGTGCCAGCAGCGGCAGCGGGACAGGGGCTCTAGAGACCCAGTACTTC. Amino acids: CASSGSGTGALETQYF.

The chain recombines TRBV9 with TRBJ2-1; weak D call: TRBD2 (5 bases). Germline CDR1 reads SGDLS; CDR2 reads YYNGEE. The CDR3 is 16 amino acids. The V gene lost 4 bases and the J gene lost 0 bases, with 14 bases spanning the gap. The CDR3 region is CASSPSDWSSYNEQFF. The CDR3 DNA sequence: TGTGCCAGCAGCCCGTCGGACTGGAGCTCCTACAATGAGCAGTTCTTC.

This chain uses TRBV19 with TRBJ1-4, with no clear D. This CDR3 spans 13 amino acids. Deletions cut 3 bases from V and 7 bases from J, with 9 bases between. The germline CDR1 and CDR2 sequences are LNHDA and SQIVND (reference sequence). Here the CDR3 reads CASSMGAIEKLFF. The CDR3 coding sequence is TGTGCCAGTAGTATGGGAGCGATTGAAAAACTGTTTTTT.

This chain links TRBV2 with TRBJ1-2; the D is unclear. Germline-derived CDR1 and CDR2 are SNHLY and FYNNEI. Trimming removed 6 bases at V and 6 bases at J, with 20 bases between. The CDR3 spans 15 residues. The DNA for the CDR3 is TGTGCCAGCAGCCAATACCGCGAAACCATACATGGCTACACCTTC. Encoded protein: CASSQYRETIHGYTF.

The chain employs TRBV7-9 and TRBJ1-1; D not resolved. V lost 4 bases, J lost 0 bases, and 12 bases lay in between. CDR3 length equals 15 residues. Looked up from germline, CDR1 is SEHNR and CDR2 is FQNEAQ (reference sequence). The CDR3 sequence is CASSSFRDMNTEAFF. Here the CDR3 DNA reads TGTGCCAGCAGCTCTTTCCGGGATATGAACACTGAAGCTTTCTTT.

The chain uses TRBV5-4 and TRBJ2-3; tentatively, D is TRBD1 (6 bases). V gave up 4 bases and J gave up 0 bases, with 12 bases separating them. Germline loops: CDR1 SGHNT, CDR2 YYREEE (reference sequence). The CDR3 has 15 amino acids. The CDR3 reads CASSPGGQSTDTQYF. The CDR3 nucleotides read TGTGCCAGCAGCCCAGGCGGACAGAGCACAGATACGCAGTATTTT. Full variable domain (outside the CDR3, taken from reference TRBV5-4 and TRBJ2-3): ETGVTQSPTHLIKTRGQQVTLRCSSQSGHNTVSWYQQALGQGPQFIFQYYREEENGRGNFPPRFSGLQFPNYSSELNVNALELDDSALYLCASSPGGQSTDTQYFGPGTRLTVL.

The chain links TRBV29-1 to TRBJ2-1, with 16 positions matching TRBD2. The CDR3 has 17 residues. V trimming: 7 bases; J trimming: 0 bases; junction bases outside the gene matches: 6. Germline CDR1 reads SQVTM; CDR2 reads ANQGSEA. The CDR3 DNA reads as TGCAGCGAAACGGGACTAGCGGGAGGGAGCTCCTACAATGAGCAGTTCTTC. Residues: CSETGLAGGSSYNEQFF.